This TCR beta chain was observed in a study of blood T cell repertoires in COVID-19. For the study at large: Donors in the United States, Italy and Spain gave samples during acute or convalescent COVID-19. Sources were T cells, B-cell-depleted T cells, or PBMCs; the material itself was cDNA or gDNA.

In the original processing: Cell counts per sample came from amplifying reference gene primers. Clones were sequenced by immunoSEQ multiplex PCR, and TCRdb holds only the in-frame ones, with some missing. For V, J and clone size, that table is used; D and trimming come from the DNA. The profile shows 180,000 or so clones, about 88% of them singletons. Germline V gene lookup returns CDR1 SNHLY and CDR2 FYNNEI. The length of the CDR3 is 15 residues. V was shortened by 5 bases and J by 0 bases, with 11 bases between the two germline ends. Sequencing used peripheral blood. The chain combines TRBV2 with TRBJ1-5; D is ambiguous. The receptor comes from a woman aged 25 to 39 with active or convalescent COVID-19. For the CDR3, the DNA is TGTGCCAGCAGTCCCGGTCTGTATAGCAATCAGCCCCAGCATTTT. Encoded protein: CASSPGLYSNQPQHF.